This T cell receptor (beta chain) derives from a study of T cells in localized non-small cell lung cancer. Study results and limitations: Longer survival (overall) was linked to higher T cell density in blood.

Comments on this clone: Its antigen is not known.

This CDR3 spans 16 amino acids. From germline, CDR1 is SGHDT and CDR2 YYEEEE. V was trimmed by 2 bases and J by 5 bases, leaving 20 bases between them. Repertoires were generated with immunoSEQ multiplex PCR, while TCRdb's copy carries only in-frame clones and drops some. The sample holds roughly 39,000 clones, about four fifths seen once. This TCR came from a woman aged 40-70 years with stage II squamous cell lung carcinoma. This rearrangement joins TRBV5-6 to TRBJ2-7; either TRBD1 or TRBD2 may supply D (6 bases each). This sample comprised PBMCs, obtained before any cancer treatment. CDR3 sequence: CASSFLGGGERDEQYV. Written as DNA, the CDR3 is TGTGCCAGCAGCTTTCTCGGGGGCGGAGAAAGAGACGAGCAGTACGTC.